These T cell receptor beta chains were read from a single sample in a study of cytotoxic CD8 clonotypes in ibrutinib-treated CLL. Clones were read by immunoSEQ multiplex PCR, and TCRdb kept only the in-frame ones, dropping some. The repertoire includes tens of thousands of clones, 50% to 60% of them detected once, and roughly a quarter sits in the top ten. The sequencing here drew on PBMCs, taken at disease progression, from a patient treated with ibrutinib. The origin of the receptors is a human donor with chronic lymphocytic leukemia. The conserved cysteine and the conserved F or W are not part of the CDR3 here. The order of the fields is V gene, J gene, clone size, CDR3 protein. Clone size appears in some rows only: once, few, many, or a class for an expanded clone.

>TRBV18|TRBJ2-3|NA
ASSPPETATDTQY
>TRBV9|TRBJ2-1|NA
ASSGSLAGGPYNEQF
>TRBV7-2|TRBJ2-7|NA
ASRTATSGVYEQY
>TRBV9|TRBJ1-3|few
ASSGGGISGNTIY
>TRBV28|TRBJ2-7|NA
ASTSPGTPSYEQY
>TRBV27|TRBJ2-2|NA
ASRPTGAGELF
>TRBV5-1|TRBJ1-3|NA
ASSLGASYGGNTIY
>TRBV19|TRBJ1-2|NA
ASTLEGTNYGYT
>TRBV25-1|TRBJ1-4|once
ASSTTYEAEKLF
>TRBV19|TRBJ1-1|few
ASSMKGRNTEAF
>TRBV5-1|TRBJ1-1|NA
ASSMTGQSNTEAF
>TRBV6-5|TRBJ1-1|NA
ASSYETEAF
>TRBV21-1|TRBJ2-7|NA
ASSKQGVNEQY
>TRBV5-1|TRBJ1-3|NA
ASSYQGDSGNTIY
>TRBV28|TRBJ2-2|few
ASSSLGQGGRELF
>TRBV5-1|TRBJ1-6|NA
ASSNRDGNSPLH
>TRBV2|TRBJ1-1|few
ASSEGTGEAF
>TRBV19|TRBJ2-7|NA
ASGRNTYEQY
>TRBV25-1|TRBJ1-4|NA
ASSGYRAEEDEKLF
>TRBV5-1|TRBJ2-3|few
ASSGTGTGSRTDTQY
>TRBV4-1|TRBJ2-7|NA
ASSQARFYEQY
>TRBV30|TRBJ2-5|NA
AWSVIAGPQETQY
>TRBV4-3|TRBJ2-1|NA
ASSQEWSGINEQF
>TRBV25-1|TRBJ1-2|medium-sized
ASRKEEDYGYT
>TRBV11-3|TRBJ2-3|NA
ASSLGGTSGTDTQY
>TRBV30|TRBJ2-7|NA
AWTGTSYEQY
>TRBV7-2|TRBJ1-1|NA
ASTLDRLNTEAF
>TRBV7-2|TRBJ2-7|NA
ASSRLSNQAYEQY
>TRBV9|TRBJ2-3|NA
ASSVAGGQGPDTQY
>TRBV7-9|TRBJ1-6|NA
ASSSRQGGNSPLH
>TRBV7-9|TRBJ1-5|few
ASSLADNQPQH
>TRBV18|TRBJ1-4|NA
ASSPGEKLF
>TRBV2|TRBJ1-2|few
ASRNRVIYGYT
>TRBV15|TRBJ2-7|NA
ATSRPTGTYSYEQY
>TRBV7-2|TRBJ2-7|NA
ASSEVGTGNNYEQY
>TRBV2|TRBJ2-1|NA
ASSVSGGAGEQF
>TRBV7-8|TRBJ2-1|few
ASSSGLAIGNEQF
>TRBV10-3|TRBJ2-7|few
ATYGSRQY
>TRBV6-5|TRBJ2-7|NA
ASSYAGQIIYEQY
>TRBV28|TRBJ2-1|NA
ASSSVGGHEQF
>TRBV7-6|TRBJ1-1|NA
ASSLAAGQEAF
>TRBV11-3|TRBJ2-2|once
ASSPGSGIGDPNTGELF
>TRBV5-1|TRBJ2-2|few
ASSRDTTNTGELF
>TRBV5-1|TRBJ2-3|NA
ASSLGSISTDTQY
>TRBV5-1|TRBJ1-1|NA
ASSLGFGRNTEAF
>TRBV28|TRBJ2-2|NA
ASRRGDRDTGELF
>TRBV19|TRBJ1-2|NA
ASSMGTGFGYT
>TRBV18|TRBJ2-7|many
ASSPSGGRSYEQY
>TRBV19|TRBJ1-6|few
ASRETDSNSPLH
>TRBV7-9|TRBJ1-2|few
ASSRASRDGYT
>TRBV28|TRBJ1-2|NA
ASSSPNYYGYT
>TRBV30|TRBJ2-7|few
AWLGGYEQY
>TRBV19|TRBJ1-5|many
ASSDRGTQH
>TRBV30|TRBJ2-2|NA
AGGRNTNTGELF
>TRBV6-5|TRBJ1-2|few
ASSYATGLGGYT
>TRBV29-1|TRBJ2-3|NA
SVWDWSDTQY
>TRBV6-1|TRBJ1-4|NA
ASMTNANEKLF
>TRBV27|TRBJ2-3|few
ASSRQGQWTDTQY
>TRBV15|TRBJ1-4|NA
ATSRRNTGQGEKLF